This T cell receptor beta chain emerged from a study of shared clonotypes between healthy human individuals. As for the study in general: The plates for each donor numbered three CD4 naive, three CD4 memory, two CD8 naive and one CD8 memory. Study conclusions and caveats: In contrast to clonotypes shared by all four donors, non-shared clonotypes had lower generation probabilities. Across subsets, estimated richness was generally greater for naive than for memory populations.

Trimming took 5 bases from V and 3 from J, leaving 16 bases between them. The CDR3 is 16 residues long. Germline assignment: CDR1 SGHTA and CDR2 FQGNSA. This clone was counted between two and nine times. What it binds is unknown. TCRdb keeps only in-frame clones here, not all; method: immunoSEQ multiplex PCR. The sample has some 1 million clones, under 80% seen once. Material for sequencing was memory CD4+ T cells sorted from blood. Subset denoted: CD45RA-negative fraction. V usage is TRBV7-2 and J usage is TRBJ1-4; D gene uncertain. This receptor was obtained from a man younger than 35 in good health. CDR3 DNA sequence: TGTGCCAGCAGCCCCCGTTTCGGGGAGGCTAATGAAAAACTGTTTTTT. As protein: CASSPRFGEANEKLFF.